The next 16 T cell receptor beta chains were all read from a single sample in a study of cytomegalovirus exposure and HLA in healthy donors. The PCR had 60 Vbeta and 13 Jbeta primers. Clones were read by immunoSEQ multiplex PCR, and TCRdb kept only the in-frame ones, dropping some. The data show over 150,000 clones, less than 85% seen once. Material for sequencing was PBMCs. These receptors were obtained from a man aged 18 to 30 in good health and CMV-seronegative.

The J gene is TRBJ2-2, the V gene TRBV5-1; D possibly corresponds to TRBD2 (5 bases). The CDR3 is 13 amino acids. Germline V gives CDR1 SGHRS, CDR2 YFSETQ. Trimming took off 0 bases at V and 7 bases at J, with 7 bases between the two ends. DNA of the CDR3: TGCGCCAGCAGCTTGGCCGAGGGCGGGGAGCTGTTTTTT. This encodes CASSLAEGGELFF.

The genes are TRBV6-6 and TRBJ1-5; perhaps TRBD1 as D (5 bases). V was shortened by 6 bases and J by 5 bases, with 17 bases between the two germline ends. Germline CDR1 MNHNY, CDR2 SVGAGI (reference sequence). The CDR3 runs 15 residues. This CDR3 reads CASRWVGGVDQPQHF. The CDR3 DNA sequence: TGTGCCAGCAGGTGGGTGGGAGGGGTCGATCAGCCCCAGCATTTT.

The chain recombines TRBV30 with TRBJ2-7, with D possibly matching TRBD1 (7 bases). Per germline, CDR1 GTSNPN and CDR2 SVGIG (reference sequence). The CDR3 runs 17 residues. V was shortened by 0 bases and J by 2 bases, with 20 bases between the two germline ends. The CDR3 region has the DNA TGTGCCTGGAGTGTGGGGGGAAGGGGGCCATTTGCCTACGAGCAGTACTTC. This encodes CAWSVGGRGPFAYEQYF.

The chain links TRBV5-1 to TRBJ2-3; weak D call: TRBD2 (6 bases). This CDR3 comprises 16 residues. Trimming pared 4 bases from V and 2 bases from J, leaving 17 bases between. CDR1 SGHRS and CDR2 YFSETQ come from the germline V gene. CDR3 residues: CASSLLRAGSTDTQYF. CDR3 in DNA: TGCGCCAGCAGCCTTCTCAGGGCGGGATCCACAGATACGCAGTATTTT.

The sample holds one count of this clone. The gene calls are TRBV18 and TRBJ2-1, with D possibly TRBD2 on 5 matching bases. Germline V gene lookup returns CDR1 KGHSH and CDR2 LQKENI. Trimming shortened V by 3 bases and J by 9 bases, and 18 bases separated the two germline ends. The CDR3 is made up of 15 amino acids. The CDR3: CASSPYMDREGEQFF. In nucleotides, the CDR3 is TGTGCCAGCTCACCGTATATGGACCGGGAAGGTGAGCAGTTCTTC.

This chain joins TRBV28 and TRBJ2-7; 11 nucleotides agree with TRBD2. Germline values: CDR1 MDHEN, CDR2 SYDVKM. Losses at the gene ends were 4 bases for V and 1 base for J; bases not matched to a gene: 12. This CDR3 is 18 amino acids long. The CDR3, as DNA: TGTGCCAGCAGTTCTGCCCGGGGCGGGACTAGCGGATCCTACGAGCAGTACTTC. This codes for CASSSARGGTSGSYEQYF.

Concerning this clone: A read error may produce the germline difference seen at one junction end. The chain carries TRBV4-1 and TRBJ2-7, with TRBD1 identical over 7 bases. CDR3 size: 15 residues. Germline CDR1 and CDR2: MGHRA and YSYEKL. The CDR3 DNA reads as TGCGCCAGCAGCGAAGAAGCCGGGACAGCCTACGAGCAGTACTTC. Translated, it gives CASSEEAGTAYEQYF.

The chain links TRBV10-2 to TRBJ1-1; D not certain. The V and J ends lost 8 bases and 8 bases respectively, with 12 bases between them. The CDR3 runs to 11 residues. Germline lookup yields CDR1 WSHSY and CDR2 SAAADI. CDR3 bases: TGCGCCAGCTCCTCCGCCCGGGAAGCTTTCTTT. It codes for CASSSAREAFF.

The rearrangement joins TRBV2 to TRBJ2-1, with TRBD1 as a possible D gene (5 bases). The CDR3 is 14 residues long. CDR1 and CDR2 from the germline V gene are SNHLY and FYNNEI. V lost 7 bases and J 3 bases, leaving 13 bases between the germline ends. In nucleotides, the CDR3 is TGTGCCAGCAAAGACAGAGTTTTCTACAATGAGCAGTTCTTC. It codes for CASKDRVFYNEQFF.

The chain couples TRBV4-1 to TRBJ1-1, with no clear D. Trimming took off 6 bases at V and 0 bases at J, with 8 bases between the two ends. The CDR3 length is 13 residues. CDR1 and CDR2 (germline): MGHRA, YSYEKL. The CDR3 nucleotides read TGCGCCAGCAGTGGTCAGATGAACACTGAAGCTTTCTTT. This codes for CASSGQMNTEAFF.

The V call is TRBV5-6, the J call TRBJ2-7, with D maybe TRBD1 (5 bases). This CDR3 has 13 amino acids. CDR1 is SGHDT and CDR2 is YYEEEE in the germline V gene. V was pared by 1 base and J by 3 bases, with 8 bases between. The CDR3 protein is CASSLPGIYEQYF. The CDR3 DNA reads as TGTGCCAGCAGCTTGCCAGGGATCTACGAGCAGTACTTC.

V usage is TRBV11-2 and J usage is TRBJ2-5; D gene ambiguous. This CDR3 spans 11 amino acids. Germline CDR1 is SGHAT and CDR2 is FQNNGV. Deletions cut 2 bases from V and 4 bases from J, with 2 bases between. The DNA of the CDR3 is TGTGCCAGCAGCTTACGAGAGACCCAGTACTTC. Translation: CASSLRETQYF.

CDR3 in DNA: TGTGCCACCAGCCCGGGACAGGGGTTCGTTGAGCAGTTCTTC. It translates to CATSPGQGFVEQFF. The V and J genes are TRBV15 and TRBJ2-1; 10 bases fit TRBD1. V was pared by 5 bases and J by 9 bases, with 7 bases of the junction left unmatched. This CDR3 has 14 residues. CDR1 is LNHNV, CDR2 YYDKDF, per germline (reference sequence).

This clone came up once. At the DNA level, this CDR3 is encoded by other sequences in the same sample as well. CDR3 in amino acids: CASSYATSGGGYEQYF. Written as DNA, the CDR3 is TGTGCCAGCAGTTACGCGACTAGCGGAGGGGGCTACGAGCAGTACTTC. V gene TRBV6-5 combines with J gene TRBJ2-7, with 9 bases identical to TRBD2. Germline assignment: CDR1 MNHEY and CDR2 SVGAGI. This CDR3 is 16 amino acids long. V dropped 2 bases and J dropped 3; count of bases not matched to a gene: 8.

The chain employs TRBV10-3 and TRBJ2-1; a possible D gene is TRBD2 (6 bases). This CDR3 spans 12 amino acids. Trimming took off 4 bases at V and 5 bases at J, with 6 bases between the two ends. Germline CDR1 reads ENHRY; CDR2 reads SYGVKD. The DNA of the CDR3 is TGTGCCATCAGTGGCGGGGACAATGAGCAGTTCTTC. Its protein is CAISGGDNEQFF.

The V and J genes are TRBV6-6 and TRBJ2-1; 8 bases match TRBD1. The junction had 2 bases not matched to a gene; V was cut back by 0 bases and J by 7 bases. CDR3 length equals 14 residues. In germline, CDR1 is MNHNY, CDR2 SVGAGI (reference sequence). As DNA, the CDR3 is TGTGCCAGCAGTTACTCTACAGGGGGAAATGAGCAGTTCTTC. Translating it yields CASSYSTGGNEQFF.